The rows below give T cell receptor beta chains drawn from one sample of a study of cytomegalovirus exposure and HLA in healthy donors. Profiled with immunoSEQ multiplex PCR; TCRdb holds only in-frame clones, not every one. Of about 160,000 clones in the sample, approximately 88% were seen once. The source material was PBMCs. Every receptor here comes from a woman in her twenties or thirties in good health and CMV-seronegative. CDR3s include the opening cysteine and the closing phenylalanine or tryptophan. Fields, in order: D gene, clone size, J gene, V gene, CDR3 DNA, CDR3 protein. The D gene is left open where the match is weak. Clone size is shown for a subset of rows, as once, few, many or a class of expanded clone.

TRBD1	.	TRBJ2-7	TRBV18	TGTGCCAGCTCAGGCCCGACAGGGGCCTACGAGCAGTACTTC	CASSGPTGAYEQYF
.	.	TRBJ2-3	TRBV7-9	TGTGCCAGCAGCGCCCCTTCGTCGCGGGAAGCCACAGATACGCAGTATTTT	CASSAPSSREATDTQYF
TRBD2	.	TRBJ2-7	TRBV27	TGTGCCAGCAGTTCCAGGACTAGCGGGAGTAAGATGAGCGAGCAGTACTTC	CASSSRTSGSKMSEQYF
.	.	TRBJ2-3	TRBV9	TGTGCCAGCGCAGCGGCTAGCCCCATCACAGATATGCAGTATTTT	CASAAASPITDMQYF
.	.	TRBJ1-5	TRBV7-2	TGTGCCAGCAGCTTAGTCCCAGGATCCATGGGCAATCAGCCCCAGCATTTT	CASSLVPGSMGNQPQHF
.	.	TRBJ1-4	TRBV5-4	TGTGCCAGCAGCGCGGACAGATCTAATGAAAAACTGTTTTTT	CASSADRSNEKLFF
.	.	TRBJ2-1	TRBV6-1	TGTGCCAGCAGTGAAGGGCCGACTAGCTACAATGAGCAGTTCTTC	CASSEGPTSYNEQFF
.	.	TRBJ1-1	TRBV10-3	TGTGCCATCAGTGGGAAGATAACAGGAGAAGCTTTCTTT	CAISGKITGEAFF
.	.	TRBJ2-7	TRBV5-4	TGTGCCAGCAGCTCCCAACAGGGAACCTACGAGCAGTACTTC	CASSSQQGTYEQYF
TRBD1	.	TRBJ1-1	TRBV4-1	TGCGCCAGCAGCCCCCGACAGGGAATGAACACTGAAGCTTTCTTT	CASSPRQGMNTEAFF
.	.	TRBJ2-1	TRBV9	TGTGCCAGCAGCACCCTAGGGACTTACAATGAGCAGTTCTTC	CASSTLGTYNEQFF
.	.	TRBJ2-7	TRBV19	TGTGCCAGTAGTAACAGCTACGAGCAGTACTTC	CASSNSYEQYF
.	.	TRBJ1-4	TRBV19	TGTGCCAGTAGCCCGGGGCGGGCGGGGGCTAATGAAAAACTGTTTTTT	CASSPGRAGANEKLFF
TRBD1	few	TRBJ1-5	TRBV2	TGTGCCAGCAGAACGACAGGGGGCCTCAATCAGCCCCAGCATTTT	CASRTTGGLNQPQHF
TRBD1	.	TRBJ2-7	TRBV29-1	TGCAGCGTTGAGATGACAGGGATCTACGAGCAGTACTTC	CSVEMTGIYEQYF
TRBD2	.	TRBJ2-1	TRBV7-6	TGTGCCAGCAGCGCTAACCCGGGACTATACAATGAGCAGTTCTTC	CASSANPGLYNEQFF
.	.	TRBJ2-7	TRBV4-1	TGCGCCAGCAGCCAACTTGCCTTCAGATACGAGCAGTACTTC	CASSQLAFRYEQYF
.	once	TRBJ2-1	TRBV5-5	TGTGCCAGCAGCCAGGACAGAACGCCCTACAATGAGCAGTTCTTC	CASSQDRTPYNEQFF
TRBD2	.	TRBJ2-7	TRBV12-5	TGTGCTAGTGGTTTAGCGGGGGCCCTCTCCTACGAGCAGTACTTC	CASGLAGALSYEQYF
.	.	TRBJ2-7	TRBV19	TGTGCCAGTAGTCCAGCCCAGGGAATCGGCGAGCAGTACTTC	CASSPAQGIGEQYF
.	once	TRBJ2-3	TRBV30	TGTGCCTGGAAATTTCCGGGCGGGGATACGCAGTATTTT	CAWKFPGGDTQYF
TRBD1	.	TRBJ2-7	TRBV6-5	TGTGCCAGCAGGCCGAACAGGGGGCACTACGAGCAGTACTTC	CASRPNRGHYEQYF
.	.	TRBJ2-7	TRBV7-9	TGTGCCAGCAGCCAAGGAGGCGGGACCTACGAGCAGTACTTC	CASSQGGGTYEQYF
.	once	TRBJ2-7	TRBV27	TGTGCCAGCAGCTTACACCGGGGGACAGAGTCGCAGTACTTC	CASSLHRGTESQYF
.	.	TRBJ1-2	TRBV28	TGTGCCAGCAGATCCCGGGTCACAAGTGGCGGCTACACCTTC	CASRSRVTSGGYTF